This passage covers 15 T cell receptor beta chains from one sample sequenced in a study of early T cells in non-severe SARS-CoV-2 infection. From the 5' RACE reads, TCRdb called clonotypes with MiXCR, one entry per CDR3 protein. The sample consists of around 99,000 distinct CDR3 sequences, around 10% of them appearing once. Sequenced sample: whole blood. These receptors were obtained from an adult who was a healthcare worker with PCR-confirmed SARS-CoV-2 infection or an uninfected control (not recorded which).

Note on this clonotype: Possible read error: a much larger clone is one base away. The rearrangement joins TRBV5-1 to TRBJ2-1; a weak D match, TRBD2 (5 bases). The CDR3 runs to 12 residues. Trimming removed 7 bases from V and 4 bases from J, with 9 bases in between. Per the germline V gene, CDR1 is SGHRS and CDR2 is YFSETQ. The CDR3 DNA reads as TGCGCCAGCGGGAGTCTGTACAATGAGCAGTTCTTC. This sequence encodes CASGSLYNEQFF.

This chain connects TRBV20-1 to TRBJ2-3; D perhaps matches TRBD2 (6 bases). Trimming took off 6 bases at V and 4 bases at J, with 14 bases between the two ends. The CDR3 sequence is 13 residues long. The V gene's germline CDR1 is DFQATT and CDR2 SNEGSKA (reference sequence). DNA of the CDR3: TGCAGTGCAAGATCGGGGACTTCAGATACGCAGTATTTT. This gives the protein CSARSGTSDTQYF.

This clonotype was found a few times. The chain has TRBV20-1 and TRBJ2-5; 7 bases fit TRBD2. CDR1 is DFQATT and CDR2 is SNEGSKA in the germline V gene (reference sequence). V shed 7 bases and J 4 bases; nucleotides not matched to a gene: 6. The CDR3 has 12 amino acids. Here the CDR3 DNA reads TGCAGTGAGCGGGGTCGGGCAGAGACCCAGTACTTC. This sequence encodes CSERGRAETQYF.

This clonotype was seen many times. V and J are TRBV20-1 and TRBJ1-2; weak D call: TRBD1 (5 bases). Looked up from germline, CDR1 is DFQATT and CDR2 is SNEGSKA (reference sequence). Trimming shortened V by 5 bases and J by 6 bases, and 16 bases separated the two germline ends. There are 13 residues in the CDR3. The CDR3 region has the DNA TGCAGTGCTCGTCAGCCGACAGACGATGGCTACACCTTC. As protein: CSARQPTDDGYTF.

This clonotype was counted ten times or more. The CDR3 loop reads CASSPRPSGSRNIQYF. The CDR3 nucleotides are TGTGCCAGCAGCCCCCGGCCTAGCGGGAGTCGGAACATTCAGTACTTC. The J gene is TRBJ2-4, the V gene TRBV11-2; TRBD2 agrees at 10 bases. V lost 5 bases and J lost 7; bases outside the gene matches: 11. Germline loops: CDR1 SGHAT, CDR2 FQNNGV. CDR3 length equals 16 residues.

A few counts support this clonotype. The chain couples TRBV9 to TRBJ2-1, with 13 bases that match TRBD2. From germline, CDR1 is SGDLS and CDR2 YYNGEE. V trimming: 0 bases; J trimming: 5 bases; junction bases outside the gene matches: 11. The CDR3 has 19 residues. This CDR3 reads CASSVEPQGLAGSNNEQFF. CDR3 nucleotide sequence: TGTGCCAGCAGCGTAGAGCCCCAGGGACTAGCGGGGTCCAACAATGAGCAGTTCTTC.

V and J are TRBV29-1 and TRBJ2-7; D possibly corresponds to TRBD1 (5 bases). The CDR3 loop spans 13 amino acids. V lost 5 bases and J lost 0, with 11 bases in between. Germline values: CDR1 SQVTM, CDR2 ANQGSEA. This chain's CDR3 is CSVSADSSYEQYF. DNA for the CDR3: TGCAGCGTTTCGGCAGACAGCTCCTACGAGCAGTACTTC.

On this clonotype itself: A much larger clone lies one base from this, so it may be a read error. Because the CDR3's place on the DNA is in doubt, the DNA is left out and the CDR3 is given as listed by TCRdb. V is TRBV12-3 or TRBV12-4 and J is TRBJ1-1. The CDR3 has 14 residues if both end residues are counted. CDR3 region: CASSFGLGNTEALF.

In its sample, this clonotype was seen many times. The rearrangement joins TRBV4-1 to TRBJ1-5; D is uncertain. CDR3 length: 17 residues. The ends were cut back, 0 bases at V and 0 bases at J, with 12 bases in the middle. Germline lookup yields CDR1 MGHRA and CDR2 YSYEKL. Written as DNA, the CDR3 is TGCGCCAGCAGCCAAGATCAGTACTTCTATAGCAATCAGCCCCAGCATTTT. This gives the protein CASSQDQYFYSNQPQHF.

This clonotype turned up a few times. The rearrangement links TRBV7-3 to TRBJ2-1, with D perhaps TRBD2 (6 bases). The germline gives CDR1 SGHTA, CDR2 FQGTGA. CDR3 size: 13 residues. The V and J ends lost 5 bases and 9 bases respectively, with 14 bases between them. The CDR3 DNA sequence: TGTGCCAGCAGCGAGACGGGGGAAGGTGAGCAGTTCTTC. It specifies CASSETGEGEQFF. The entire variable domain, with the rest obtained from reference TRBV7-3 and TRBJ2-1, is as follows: GAGVSQTPSNKVTEKGKYVELRCDPISGHTALYWYRQSLGQGPEFLIYFQGTGAADDSGLPNDRFFAVRPEGSVSTLKIQRTERGDSAVYLCASSETGEGEQFFGPGTRLTVL.

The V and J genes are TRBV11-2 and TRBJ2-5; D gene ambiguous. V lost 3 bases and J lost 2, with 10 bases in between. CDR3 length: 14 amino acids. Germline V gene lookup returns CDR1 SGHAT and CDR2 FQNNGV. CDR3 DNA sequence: TGTGCCAGCAGCTTTCGGCAGGTACAAGAGACCCAGTACTTC. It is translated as CASSFRQVQETQYF.

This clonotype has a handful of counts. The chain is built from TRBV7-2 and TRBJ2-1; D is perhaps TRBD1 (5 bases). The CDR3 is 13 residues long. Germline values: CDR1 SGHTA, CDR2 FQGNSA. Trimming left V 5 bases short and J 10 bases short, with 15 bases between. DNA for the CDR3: TGTGCCAGCAGCGGAGAGGCTAGGGGCGAGCAGTTCTTC. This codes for CASSGEARGEQFF. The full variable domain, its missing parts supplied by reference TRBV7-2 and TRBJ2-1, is GAGVSQSPSNKVTEKGKDVELRCDPISGHTALYWYRQSLGQGLEFLIYFQGNSAPDKSGLPSDRFSAERTGGSVSTLTIQRTQQEDSAVYLCASSGEARGEQFFGPGTRLTVL.

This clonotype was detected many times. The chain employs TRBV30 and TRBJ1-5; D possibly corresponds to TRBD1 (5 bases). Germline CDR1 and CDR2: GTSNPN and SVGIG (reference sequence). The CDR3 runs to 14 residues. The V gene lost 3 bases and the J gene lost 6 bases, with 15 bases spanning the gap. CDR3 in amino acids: CAWSGTNPLQPQHF. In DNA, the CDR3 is TGTGCCTGGAGCGGGACGAACCCCCTTCAGCCCCAGCATTTT. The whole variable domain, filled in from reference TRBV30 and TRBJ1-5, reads SQTIHQWPATLVQPVGSPLSLECTVEGTSNPNLYWYRQAAGRGLQLLFYSVGIGQISSEVPQNLSASRPQDRQFILSSKKLLLSDSGFYLCAWSGTNPLQPQHFGDGTRLSIL.

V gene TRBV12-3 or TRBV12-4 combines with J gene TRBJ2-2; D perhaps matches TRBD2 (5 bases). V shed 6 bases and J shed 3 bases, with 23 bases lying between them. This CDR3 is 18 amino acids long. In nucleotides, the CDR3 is TGTGCCAGCAGCCTACGATCTCGCGGACTCGTCTACACCGGGGAGCTGTTTTTT. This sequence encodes CASSLRSRGLVYTGELFF.

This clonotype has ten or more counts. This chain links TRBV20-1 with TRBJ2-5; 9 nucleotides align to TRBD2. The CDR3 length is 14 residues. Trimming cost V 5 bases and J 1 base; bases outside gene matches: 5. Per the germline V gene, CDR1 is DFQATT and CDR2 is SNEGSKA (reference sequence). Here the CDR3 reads CSAFSGRGQETQYF. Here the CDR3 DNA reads TGCAGTGCTTTTAGCGGGAGAGGCCAAGAGACCCAGTACTTC.